The clone carrying this T cell receptor beta chain has ten or more counts. Its specificity is not known. When ophthalmopathy did not progress within 18 months, Graves' hyperthyroidism was considered stable. Newly diagnosed patients aged 18 to 65 had hyperthyroidism of under 2 months' duration. Germline V gene sequence: CDR1 LNHDA, CDR2 SQIVND (reference sequence). Trimming pared 7 bases from V and 0 bases from J, leaving 19 bases between. The CDR3 totals 18 residues. The entry originates in a study of T cells in Graves' hyperthyroidism and ophthalmopathy. Broader study findings: From stable hyperthyroidism, ophthalmopathy was set apart by a 13 V-J model.

The source material, RNA transcripts, was used to amplify TCR beta CDR3 regions. HTBI primers were employed in a first-round RT-PCR of the TCR CDR3. TCRdb passed the multiplex PCR reads through MiXCR, listing each CDR3 protein once. The repertoire consists of around 720,000 distinct CDR3 sequences, with roughly a third occurring once and the leading ten covering around 31%. The V and J genes are TRBV19 and TRBJ2-6; D gene unclear. The sample consisted of blood. The sequence derives from a woman aged 40 to 50 with Graves' hyperthyroidism. CDR3 amino acids: CASTFDFYDTSGANVLTF. The CDR3 DNA is TGTGCCAGTACGTTCGACTTTTACGATACCTCTGGGGCCAACGTCCTGACTTTC.